One and the same sample provided the 19 T cell receptor beta chains below, sequenced in a study of blood T cell repertoires in COVID-19. Using immunoSEQ multiplex PCR, the repertoire was profiled, and TCRdb retains in-frame clones only, with some absent. The sample has about 210,000 clones; more than 70% are singletons. Sequences were obtained from peripheral blood. Receptor source: a woman in her forties or fifties with acute or convalescent COVID-19.

The chain couples TRBV2 to TRBJ2-1; 7 positions agree with TRBD2. The ends lost 8 bases at V and 4 bases at J; junction bases unmatched: 8. Germline assignment: CDR1 SNHLY and CDR2 FYNNEI. The CDR3 covers 14 residues. The DNA of the CDR3 is TGTGCCAGCGAAGGGGACTATCTTTACAATGAGCAGTTCTTC. It is translated as CASEGDYLYNEQFF.

This clone showed up just a few times. The rearrangement uses TRBV3-1 (or the pseudogene TRBV3-2) and TRBJ1-3; D may be TRBD1 (6 bases). The CDR3 is 15 residues long. Between the trimmed V and J ends, which lost 6 bases and 0 bases, there was a span of 12 bases. Per the germline V gene, CDR1 is LGHDT and CDR2 is YNNKEL (reference sequence). The CDR3 region has the DNA TGTGCCAGCAGACAGGACAGAAACTCTGGAAACACCATATATTTT. It specifies CASRQDRNSGNTIYF.

The chain uses TRBV6-1 and TRBJ2-7; 8 bases are a match to TRBD2. Germline values: CDR1 MNHNS, CDR2 SASEGT. With V trimmed by 4 bases and J by 2 bases, 16 bases remained unmatched. The CDR3 is 18 residues long. CDR3 protein: CASSASAPLAAFTYEQYF. CDR3 sequence (DNA): TGTGCCAGCAGTGCCTCCGCCCCACTAGCGGCCTTCACCTACGAGCAGTACTTC.

This chain uses TRBV6-5 with TRBJ2-3, with D possibly matching TRBD1 (6 bases). The germline V gene encodes CDR1 MNHEY and CDR2 SVGAGI. The CDR3 is 14 amino acids. The V gene lost 7 bases and the J gene lost 1 base, with 12 bases spanning the gap. The CDR3 loop is CASMERTGTDTQYF. CDR3 coding DNA: TGTGCCAGCATGGAACGGACAGGCACAGATACGCAGTATTTT.

This clone was seen only once. This sequence joins TRBV15 and TRBJ2-7; D is uncertain. This CDR3 spans 12 amino acids. Trimming stripped 0 bases from V and 3 bases from J, with 3 bases between. Germline CDR1 reads LNHNV; CDR2 reads YYDKDF (reference sequence). This CDR3 reads CATSRDSYEQYF. The CDR3 coding sequence is TGTGCCACCAGCAGAGACAGCTACGAGCAGTACTTC.

About this clone itself: Other DNA sequences within the sample encode an identical CDR3. The chain uses TRBV27 and TRBJ2-6; no definite D call. The CDR3 sequence is 14 residues long. With 5 bases removed from V and 0 bases from J, the gap between germline ends came to 5 bases. Germline values: CDR1 MNHEY, CDR2 SMNVEV (reference sequence). The CDR3 DNA sequence: TGTGCCAGCAGTCGGTACTCTGGGGCCAACGTCCTGACTTTC. Its protein is CASSRYSGANVLTF. Drawing the rest from reference TRBV27 and TRBJ2-6, the complete variable domain is EAQVTQNPRYLITVTGKKLTVTCSQNMNHEYMSWYRQDPGLGLRQIYYSMNVEVTDKGDVPEGYKVSRKEKRNFPLILESPSPNQTSLYFCASSRYSGANVLTFGAGSRLTVL.

The chain is built from TRBV5-1 and TRBJ2-7; D gene unclear. CDR1 and CDR2 (germline): SGHRS, YFSETQ. CDR3 length: 13 residues. Trimming pared 4 bases from V and 6 bases from J, leaving 14 bases between. This CDR3 is CASSLPPTPEQYF. The CDR3 nucleotides are TGCGCCAGCAGCCTTCCCCCTACCCCCGAGCAGTACTTC.

The gene calls are TRBV24-1 and TRBJ1-4; 7 bases agree with TRBD1. This CDR3 region has 15 residues. The germline gives CDR1 KGHDR, CDR2 SFDVKD. Trimming took 4 bases from V and 3 from J; bases not matched to a gene: 4. This CDR3 reads CATSDSGTANEKLFF. The DNA for the CDR3 is TGTGCCACCAGTGACTCCGGGACAGCTAATGAAAAACTGTTTTTT.

The chain employs TRBV5-4 and TRBJ1-1; D might be TRBD1 (6 bases). Looked up from germline, CDR1 is SGHNT and CDR2 is YYREEE (reference sequence). The CDR3 totals 16 residues. V was shortened by 4 bases and J by 1 base, with 17 bases between the two germline ends. Written as DNA, the CDR3 is TGTGCCAGCAGCCCTCGGGAGGGACACACGAACACTGAAGCTTTCTTT. This translates into CASSPREGHTNTEAFF.

This clone was counted only a few times. V gene TRBV5-1 combines with J gene TRBJ2-2; D is possibly TRBD1 (6 bases). Trimming removed 2 bases from V and 7 bases from J, with 15 bases in between. The CDR3 consists of 15 residues. CDR1 SGHRS and CDR2 YFSETQ come from the germline V gene. The CDR3 coding sequence is TGCGCCAGCAGCTTCCTGGCAGGGGCGAACGGGGAGCTGTTTTTT. Translating gives CASSFLAGANGELFF. The whole variable domain, remainder taken from reference TRBV5-1 and TRBJ2-2, is KAGVTQTPRYLIKTRGQQVTLSCSPISGHRSVSWYQQTPGQGLQFLFEYFSETQRNKGNFPGRFSGRQFSNSRSEMNVSTLELGDSALYLCASSFLAGANGELFFGEGSRLTVL.

This sequence joins TRBV2 and TRBJ2-7; 10 nucleotides align to TRBD2. Losses at the gene ends were 5 bases for V and 4 bases for J; bases not matched to a gene: 2. CDR3 length: 13 amino acids. The V gene's germline CDR1 is SNHLY and CDR2 FYNNEI. CDR3 sequence reads: CASSIAGGYEQYF. CDR3 bases: TGTGCCAGCAGTATAGCGGGAGGTTACGAGCAGTACTTC.

This chain joins TRBV5-5 and TRBJ2-1, with 11 bases matching TRBD2. From germline, CDR1 is SGHKS and CDR2 YYEKEE (reference sequence). V shed 0 bases, J shed 7 bases, and the junction held 3 bases outside the gene matches. The length of the CDR3 is 15 residues. The CDR3: CASSLELAGANEQFF. The CDR3 DNA is TGTGCCAGCAGCTTGGAACTAGCGGGAGCAAATGAGCAGTTCTTC.

About this clone: A read error may account for a junction end that differs from germline. The genes are TRBV27 and TRBJ2-2; 9 bases match TRBD2. The CDR3 sequence is 14 residues long. The germline V gene encodes CDR1 MNHEY and CDR2 SMNVEV (reference sequence). This chain's CDR3 is CASTLAGASGELFF. CDR3 coding DNA: TGTGCCAGCACTTTAGCGGGAGCTTCCGGGGAGCTGTTTTTT.

The rearrangement uses TRBV14 and TRBJ1-2; perhaps TRBD1 as D (6 bases). The germline CDR1 and CDR2 sequences are SGHDN and FVKESK. There are 15 residues in the CDR3. V was shortened by 0 bases and J by 3 bases, with 11 bases between the two germline ends. CDR3 loop: CASSQEATGYYGYTF. The CDR3 region has the DNA TGTGCCAGCAGCCAAGAAGCTACAGGGTACTATGGCTACACCTTC.

This chain uses TRBV3-1 (or the pseudogene TRBV3-2) with TRBJ2-7; TRBD1 matches at 7 bases. This CDR3 is built from 14 residues. The junction had 7 bases not matched to a gene; V was cut back by 4 bases and J by 4 bases. The V gene's germline CDR1 is LGHDT and CDR2 YNNKEL (reference sequence). The CDR3 DNA reads as TGTGCCAGCAGCCGACAGGGTGATGATTACGAGCAGTACTTC. Translated, it gives CASSRQGDDYEQYF.

This chain joins TRBV28 and TRBJ2-7; TRBD2 matches at 8 bases. Germline V gene data show CDR1 as MDHEN and CDR2 as SYDVKM. The length of the CDR3 is 15 residues. V shed 4 bases, J shed 2 bases, and the junction held 7 bases outside the gene matches. CDR3 region: CASSSAEGLAYEQYF. CDR3 DNA sequence: TGTGCCAGCAGTTCCGCGGAGGGACTAGCCTACGAGCAGTACTTC. Using reference TRBV28 and TRBJ2-7 for the parts outside the CDR3, the full variable domain is DVKVTQSSRYLVKRTGEKVFLECVQDMDHENMFWYRQDPGLGLRLIYFSYDVKMKEKGDIPEGYSVSREKKERFSLILESASTNQTSMYLCASSSAEGLAYEQYFGPGTRLTVT.

This chain connects TRBV28 to TRBJ2-5; 9 bases line up with TRBD2. Unmatched junction bases numbered 8, after V lost 3 bases and J lost 6 bases. Germline V gene data show CDR1 as MDHEN and CDR2 as SYDVKM. The CDR3 totals 15 residues. CDR3 coding DNA: TGTGCCAGCAGTTTCTGGGCGGGAGGGAAACAGACCCAGTACTTC. Translation: CASSFWAGGKQTQYF.

The rearrangement uses TRBV7-9 and TRBJ2-7, with 8 bases matching TRBD1. Looked up from germline, CDR1 is SEHNR and CDR2 is FQNEAQ (reference sequence). The CDR3 loop spans 15 amino acids. Trimming cost V 6 bases and J 3 bases; bases outside gene matches: 10. The CDR3 sequence is CASRPQGARIYEQYF. Written as DNA, the CDR3 is TGTGCCAGCAGACCTCAGGGGGCTAGAATCTACGAGCAGTACTTC.

V usage is TRBV6-6 and J usage is TRBJ2-5, with a tentative D call TRBD1 (7 bases). V lost 7 bases, J lost 1 base, and 19 bases lay in between. The germline gives CDR1 MNHNY, CDR2 SVGAGI (reference sequence). This CDR3 comprises 16 residues. The CDR3: CASTRGRLASQETQYF. The CDR3 region has the DNA TGTGCCAGCACCAGGGGGAGGCTAGCGAGCCAAGAGACCCAGTACTTC.